This T cell receptor (beta chain) came from a study of blood T cell repertoires in COVID-19. TCRdb's copy holds only in-frame clones and misses some; the assay was immunoSEQ multiplex PCR. The sample carries more than 300,000 clones, nearly 90% recorded once. Germline CDR1 and CDR2: SGHTA and FQGNSA. V lost 5 bases to trimming and J lost 1 base; unmatched junction nucleotides: 5. The CDR3 is 16 amino acids. The sequencing sample was made of PBMCs or T cells enriched from blood (not recorded which). This clonotype was obtained from a woman aged 25 to 45 who had recovered from COVID-19. The rearrangement uses TRBV7-2 and TRBJ2-5, with 12 bases fitting TRBD2. In DNA form, the CDR3 reads TGTGCCAGCAGCGCCGGGACTAGCGGGTTCCAAGAGACCCAGTACTTC. Translating gives CASSAGTSGFQETQYF.